A single count supports the clone carrying this T cell receptor (beta chain). The data were taken from a study of blood T cell repertoires in COVID-19. Study background: Material from acute and convalescent COVID-19 was sourced from the United States, Italy and Spain. Nucleic acid was either cDNA or gDNA, and it came from T cells, B-cell-depleted T cells, or PBMCs.

V lost 5 bases to trimming and J lost 4 bases; unmatched junction nucleotides: 10. Per germline, CDR1 SGHTA and CDR2 FQGTGA. This CDR3 has 16 residues. In the original processing: Estimates of nucleated cell counts were drawn from the amplification of reference gene primers. Profiling relied on immunoSEQ multiplex PCR, and the TCRdb table lists in-frame clones only, not all of them. That table gives V, J and clone size, and the DNA gave D and trimming. The data show some 150,000 clones, with about 80% seen just once and approximately 2.4% held by the top ten. This receptor was identified in a human donor with acute or convalescent COVID-19. The donor label of this sample is uncertain. Sequencing input: peripheral blood. V and J are TRBV7-3 and TRBJ2-3, with 9 positions matching TRBD1. In DNA form, the CDR3 reads TGTGCCAGCAGCCTCGGCCGGGACAGGGAGGCAGATACGCAGTATTTT. This sequence encodes CASSLGRDREADTQYF. Based on the CDR3 plus reference TRBV7-3 and TRBJ2-3, the full variable domain is GAGVSQTPSNKVTEKGKYVELRCDPISGHTALYWYRQSLGQGPEFLIYFQGTGAADDSGLPNDRFFAVRPEGSVSTLKIQRTERGDSAVYLCASSLGRDREADTQYFGPGTRLTVL.